This passage covers 10 T cell receptor beta chains from one sample sequenced in a study of early T cells in non-severe SARS-CoV-2 infection. Via MiXCR, TCRdb re-called the 5' RACE reads, giving one row per CDR3 protein. The data contain around 44,000 distinct CDR3 sequences, about 9.2% of them singletons. The sample was whole blood. These TCRs come from an adult who was a healthcare worker with PCR-confirmed SARS-CoV-2 infection or an uninfected control (not recorded which).

The V gene is TRBV27, the J gene TRBJ1-5; 11 bases line up with TRBD1. The ends lost 6 bases at V and 5 bases at J; junction bases unmatched: 12. Germline V gene lookup returns CDR1 MNHEY and CDR2 SMNVEV (reference sequence). The CDR3 extends over 17 amino acids. The CDR3 sequence: CASRRGQDRGPDQPQHF. CDR3 sequence (DNA): TGTGCCAGCAGGAGGGGACAGGACAGGGGGCCGGATCAGCCCCAGCATTTT.

In this sample, this clonotype turned up a few times. The gene calls are TRBV29-1 and TRBJ1-1; possible D gene TRBD1, 6 bases. Germline values: CDR1 SQVTM, CDR2 ANQGSEA. Trimming removed 4 bases at V and 3 bases at J, with 15 bases between. The CDR3 runs to 14 residues. CDR3 nucleotides: TGCAGCGTTGTAAGGGGGGCCCTGGACACTGAAGCTTTCTTT. Its protein is CSVVRGALDTEAFF. The full variable domain, its missing parts supplied by reference TRBV29-1 and TRBJ1-1, is SAVISQKPSRDICQRGTSLTIQCQVDSQVTMMFWYRQQPGQSLTLIATANQGSEATYESGFVIDKFPISRPNLTFSTLTVSNMSPEDSSIYLCSVVRGALDTEAFFGQGTRLTVV.

This clonotype was recorded a few times. The chain links TRBV4-1 to TRBJ2-1; no reliable D call. V was clipped by 3 bases and J by 7 bases, with 7 bases between them. This CDR3 is 12 amino acids long. CDR1 MGHRA and CDR2 YSYEKL come from the germline V gene. CDR3 DNA sequence: TGCGCCAGCAGCCACGCTATGAATGAGCAGTTCTTC. Its translation: CASSHAMNEQFF.

V usage is TRBV6-2 or TRBV6-3 and J usage is TRBJ1-1; TRBD1 aligns across 10 bases. Germline V gene lookup returns CDR1 MNHEY and CDR2 SVGEGT. The CDR3 runs to 15 residues. Trimming at V came to 6 bases and at J to 6 bases, leaving 10 bases not matched to a gene. Here the CDR3 DNA reads TGTGCCAGCAGCCCACCGGGACAGGGGCTCGCTGAAGCTTTCTTT. The encoded protein is CASSPPGQGLAEAFF.

This clonotype was counted many times. The gene calls are TRBV11-2 and TRBJ2-7; D assignment may be TRBD1 or TRBD2 (5 bases each). Germline V gives CDR1 SGHAT, CDR2 FQNNGV. The CDR3 has 14 residues. Trimming removed 3 bases from V and 4 bases from J, with 13 bases in between. The CDR3 nucleotides read TGTGCCAGCAGCTTCTCCCGGGACGGGTACGAGCAGTACTTC. Protein product: CASSFSRDGYEQYF.

The chain carries TRBV5-1 and TRBJ2-2; TRBD1 agrees at 7 bases. CDR3 size: 15 residues. V lost 1 base and J lost 4; bases outside the gene matches: 4. Germline V lookup: CDR1 SGHRS, CDR2 YFSETQ. Here the CDR3 DNA reads TGCGCCAGCAGCTTGTCAGGGGGAATCACCGGGGAGCTGTTTTTT. It is translated as CASSLSGGITGELFF.

In its sample, this clonotype was seen many times. This rearrangement joins TRBV20-1 to TRBJ2-1; D is unclear. Per the germline V gene, CDR1 is DFQATT and CDR2 is SNEGSKA (reference sequence). The CDR3 is made up of 11 amino acids. With 3 bases removed from V and 4 bases from J, the gap between germline ends came to 4 bases. CDR3: CSASGYNEQFF. CDR3 DNA: TGCAGTGCTAGTGGTTACAATGAGCAGTTCTTC.

In this sample, this clonotype turned up a few times. This chain connects TRBV28 to TRBJ2-1; the match to TRBD2 covers 10 bases. The J segment lost 3 bases and the V segment lost 7 bases, leaving 6 bases of the junction unmatched. Germline CDR1 is MDHEN and CDR2 is SYDVKM. The CDR3 runs to 15 residues. The CDR3 reads CASNGLAANYNEQFF. CDR3 sequence (DNA): TGTGCCAGCAACGGACTAGCGGCTAACTACAATGAGCAGTTCTTC.

The sample holds a few counts of this clonotype. V gene TRBV6-5 combines with J gene TRBJ1-6, with TRBD1 as a possible D gene (5 bases). CDR1 is MNHEY and CDR2 is SVGAGI in the germline V gene. The CDR3 length is 15 residues. The V end lost 2 bases, the J end lost 9 bases, and 14 bases lay between the germline ends. The CDR3 DNA is TGTGCCAGCAGTTACGAAGGAGCTAGGGGTTCACCCCTCCACTTT. Its translation is CASSYEGARGSPLHF.

There are many counts of this clonotype. The chain links TRBV20-1 to TRBJ2-7; perhaps TRBD1 as D (6 bases). Per germline, CDR1 DFQATT and CDR2 SNEGSKA (reference sequence). The V and J ends lost 3 bases and 5 bases respectively, with 17 bases between them. There are 14 residues in the CDR3. Written as DNA, the CDR3 is TGCAGTGCTAGTGTGCGAGTGACAGGTGACGAGCAGTACTTC. Residues: CSASVRVTGDEQYF.